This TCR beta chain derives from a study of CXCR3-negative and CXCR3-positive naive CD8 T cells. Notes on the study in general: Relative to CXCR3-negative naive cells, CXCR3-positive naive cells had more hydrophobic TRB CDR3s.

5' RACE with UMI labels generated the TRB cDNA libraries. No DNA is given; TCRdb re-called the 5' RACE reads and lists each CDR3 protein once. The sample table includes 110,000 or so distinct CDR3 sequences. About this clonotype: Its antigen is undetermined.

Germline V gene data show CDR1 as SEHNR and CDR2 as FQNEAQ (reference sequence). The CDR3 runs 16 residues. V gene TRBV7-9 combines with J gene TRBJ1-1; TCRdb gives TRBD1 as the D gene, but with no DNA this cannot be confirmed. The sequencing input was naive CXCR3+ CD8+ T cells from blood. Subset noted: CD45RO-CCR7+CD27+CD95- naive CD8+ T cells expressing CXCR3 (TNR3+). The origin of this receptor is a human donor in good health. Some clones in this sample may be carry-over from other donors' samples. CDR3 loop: CASSPPGQGLSTEAFF.